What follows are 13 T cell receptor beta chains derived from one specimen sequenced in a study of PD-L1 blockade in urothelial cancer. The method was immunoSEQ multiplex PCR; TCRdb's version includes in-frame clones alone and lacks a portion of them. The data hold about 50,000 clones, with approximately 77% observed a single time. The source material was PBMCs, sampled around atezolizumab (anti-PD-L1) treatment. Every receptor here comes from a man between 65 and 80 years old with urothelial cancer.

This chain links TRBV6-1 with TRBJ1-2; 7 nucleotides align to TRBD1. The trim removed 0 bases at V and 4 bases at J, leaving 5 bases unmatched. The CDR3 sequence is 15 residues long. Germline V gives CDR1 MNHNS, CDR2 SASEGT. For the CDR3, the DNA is TGTGCCAGCAGTGAAGCGTCGACAGGGCGCTATGGCTACACCTTC. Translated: CASSEASTGRYGYTF.

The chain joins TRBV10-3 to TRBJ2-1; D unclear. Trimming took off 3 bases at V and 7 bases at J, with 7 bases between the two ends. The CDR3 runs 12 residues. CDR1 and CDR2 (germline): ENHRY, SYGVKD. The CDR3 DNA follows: TGTGCCATCAGTGATATGTCGAATGAGCAGTTCTTC. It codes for CAISDMSNEQFF.

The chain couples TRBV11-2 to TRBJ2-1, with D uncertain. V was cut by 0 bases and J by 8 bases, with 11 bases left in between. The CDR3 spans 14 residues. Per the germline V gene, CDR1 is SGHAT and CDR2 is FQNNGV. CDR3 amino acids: CASSLDGGGDEQFF. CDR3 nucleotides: TGTGCCAGCAGCTTAGATGGCGGCGGAGATGAGCAGTTCTTC.

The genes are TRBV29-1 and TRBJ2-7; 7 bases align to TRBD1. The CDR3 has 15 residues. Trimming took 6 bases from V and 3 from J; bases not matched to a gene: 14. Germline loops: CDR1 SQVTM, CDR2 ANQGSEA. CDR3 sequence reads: CSVVKRGTEIYEQYF. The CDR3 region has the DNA TGCAGCGTCGTGAAGAGAGGGACAGAGATCTACGAGCAGTACTTC.

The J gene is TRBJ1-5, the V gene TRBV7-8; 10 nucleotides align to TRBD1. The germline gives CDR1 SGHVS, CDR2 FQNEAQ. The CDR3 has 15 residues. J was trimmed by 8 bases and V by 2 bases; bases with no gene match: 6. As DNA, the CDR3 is TGTGCCAGCAGCTTACGACAGGGGGCAGGGGAGCCCCAGCATTTT. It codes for CASSLRQGAGEPQHF.

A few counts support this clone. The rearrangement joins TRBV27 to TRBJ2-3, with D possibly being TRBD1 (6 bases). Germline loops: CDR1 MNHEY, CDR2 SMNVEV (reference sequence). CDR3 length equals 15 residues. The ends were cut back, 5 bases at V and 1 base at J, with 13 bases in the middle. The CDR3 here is CASSVPGHCTDTQYF. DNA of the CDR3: TGTGCCAGCAGTGTACCGGGACACTGCACAGATACGCAGTATTTT.

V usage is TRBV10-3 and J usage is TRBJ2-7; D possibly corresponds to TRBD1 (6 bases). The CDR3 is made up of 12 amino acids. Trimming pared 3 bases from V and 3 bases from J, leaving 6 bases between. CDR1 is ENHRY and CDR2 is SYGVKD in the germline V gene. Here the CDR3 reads CAISDRGYEQYF. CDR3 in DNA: TGTGCCATCAGTGACAGGGGCTACGAGCAGTACTTC.

DNA of the CDR3: TGTGCCAGCAGCCCATACAGGGGGCGAGGATACAATGAGCAGTTCTTC. This gives the protein CASSPYRGRGYNEQFF. This chain links TRBV7-8 with TRBJ2-1; 9 bases are shared with TRBD1. After removal of 5 bases from V and 4 bases from J, the junction contained 9 bases not matched to a gene. This CDR3 is built from 16 residues. Germline CDR1 reads SGHVS; CDR2 reads FQNEAQ.

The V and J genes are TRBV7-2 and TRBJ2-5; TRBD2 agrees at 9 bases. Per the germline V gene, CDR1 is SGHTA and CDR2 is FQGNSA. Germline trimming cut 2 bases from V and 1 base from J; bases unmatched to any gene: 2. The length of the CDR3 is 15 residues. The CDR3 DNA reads TGTGCCAGCAGCTTAAGCGGGGGGACCCAAGAGACCCAGTACTTC. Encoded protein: CASSLSGGTQETQYF.

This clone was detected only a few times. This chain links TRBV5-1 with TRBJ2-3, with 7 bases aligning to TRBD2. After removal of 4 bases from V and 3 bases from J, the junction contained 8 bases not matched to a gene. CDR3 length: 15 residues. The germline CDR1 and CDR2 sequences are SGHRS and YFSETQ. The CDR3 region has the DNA TGCGCCAGCAGCCCCGGGGGGTTTGAGACAGATACGCAGTATTTT. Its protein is CASSPGGFETDTQYF.

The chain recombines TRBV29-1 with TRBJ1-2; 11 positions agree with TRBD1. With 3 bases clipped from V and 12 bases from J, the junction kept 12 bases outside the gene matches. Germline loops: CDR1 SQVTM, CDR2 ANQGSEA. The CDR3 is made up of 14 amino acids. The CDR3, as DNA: TGCAGCGTTGATGGGACAGGGGGAAGAGAGGGCCACACCTTC. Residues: CSVDGTGGREGHTF.

CDR3 loop: CASSQAGANTIYF. The CDR3, as DNA: TGTGCCAGCAGCCAAGCAGGGGCAAACACCATATATTTT. This rearrangement joins TRBV14 to TRBJ1-3, with TRBD1 as a possible D gene (6 bases). Per germline, CDR1 SGHDN and CDR2 FVKESK. CDR3 length: 13 amino acids. The germline V and J ends were trimmed by 1 base and 6 bases, with 7 bases remaining between them.

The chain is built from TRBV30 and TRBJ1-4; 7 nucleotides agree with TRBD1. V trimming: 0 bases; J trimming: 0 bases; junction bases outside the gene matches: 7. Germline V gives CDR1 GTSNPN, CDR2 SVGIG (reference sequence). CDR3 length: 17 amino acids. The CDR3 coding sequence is TGTGCCTGGAGTGTGGGACAGAATACCCCAACTAATGAAAAACTGTTTTTT. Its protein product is CAWSVGQNTPTNEKLFF.